This record looks at one T cell receptor beta chain sequence and its context. Stated treatment: about 20 received Ad26.COV2.S at low or high dose, single or two shots; about five received placebo; per-sample allocation not given. Sampling occurred on day 63 after the first vaccine or placebo injection. Assay: immunoSEQ multiplex PCR; the TCRdb copy retains only in-frame clones and omits some. The sample carries roughly 390,000 clones, more than 85% recorded once. This sample is part of a study of Ad26.COV2.S vaccination and SARS-CoV-2 variants. Study-wide background: Participants got Ad26.COV2.S intramuscularly, once or twice 56 days apart.

Germline CDR1 reads KGHSH; CDR2 reads LQKENI. CDR3 size: 15 residues. V was pared by 9 bases and J by 3 bases, with 21 bases between. The TCR was taken from a person aged 18-65 years who received the Ad26.COV2.S COVID-19 vaccine or a placebo. This specimen consisted of peripheral blood, obtained in a trial of Ad26.COV2.S vaccine versus placebo. This chain links TRBV18 with TRBJ2-7; the D call may be TRBD1 or TRBD2 (6 bases each). The CDR3 coding sequence is TGTGCCAGTACAATAAATGAGGGGGGTAACTACGAGCAGTACTTC. This encodes CASTINEGGNYEQYF.